These 5 T cell receptor beta chains came from one sample sequenced in a study of blood T cell repertoires in COVID-19. Profiled with immunoSEQ multiplex PCR; TCRdb holds only in-frame clones, not every one. The profile covers a few hundred thousand clones, with 80% to 90% appearing a single time and around 4.4% taken by the ten largest. The sequencing input was PBMCs or T cells enriched from blood (not recorded which). The source is a middle-aged woman with acute COVID-19.

This clone was seen just once. The chain joins TRBV7-8 to TRBJ1-3, with D maybe TRBD1 (5 bases). The CDR3 covers 16 residues. Germline-derived CDR1 and CDR2 are SGHVS and FQNEAQ. V was trimmed by 2 bases and J by 2 bases, leaving 13 bases between them. The CDR3 region has the DNA TGTGCCAGCAGCTTATTATCCCGACAGCCTGGAAACACCATATATTTT. Translation gives CASSLLSRQPGNTIYF.

The J gene is TRBJ2-3, the V gene TRBV9; a weak D match, TRBD1 (5 bases). This CDR3 is 16 amino acids long. Germline-derived CDR1 and CDR2 are SGDLS and YYNGEE. V was shortened by 1 base and J by 7 bases, with 19 bases between the two germline ends. In DNA form, the CDR3 reads TGTGCCAGCAGCGTATCTTTGGCAGGGATGTCAAATACGCAGTATTTT. Encoded protein: CASSVSLAGMSNTQYF.

The chain is built from TRBV28 and TRBJ1-2; D not resolved. The CDR3 is 14 residues long. Germline CDR1 MDHEN, CDR2 SYDVKM. The ends were cut back, 3 bases at V and 8 bases at J, with 16 bases in the middle. CDR3 in DNA: TGTGCCAGCAGTTTGCAGGAAACGGTATTGGGCTACACCTTC. As protein: CASSLQETVLGYTF.

V usage is TRBV3-1 (or the pseudogene TRBV3-2) and J usage is TRBJ1-2, with 9 bases lining up with TRBD1. This CDR3 has 16 amino acids. J lost 5 bases, V lost 1 base, and 8 bases had no gene match. Germline CDR1 and CDR2: LGHDT and YNNKEL (reference sequence). The CDR3 sequence: CASSQVGTGILYGYTF. CDR3 nucleotides: TGTGCCAGCAGCCAAGTAGGGACAGGGATACTGTATGGCTACACCTTC.

The chain carries TRBV7-2 and TRBJ2-2; D is possibly TRBD2 (5 bases). Looked up from germline, CDR1 is SGHTA and CDR2 is FQGNSA. The length of the CDR3 is 15 residues. Between the trimmed V and J ends, which lost 4 bases and 4 bases, there was a span of 13 bases. The DNA for the CDR3 is TGTGCCAGCAGCTGGGGAGCTTTGGGCACCGGGGAGCTGTTTTTT. This codes for CASSWGALGTGELFF.